Listed here is a single T cell receptor beta chain. This sample was included in a study of blood T cell repertoires in COVID-19. In the study overall: The United States, Italy and Spain supplied acute and convalescent COVID-19 samples.

Profiling relied on immunoSEQ multiplex PCR, and the TCRdb table lists in-frame clones only, not all of them. Of under 300,000 clones detected, over 70% appear once; the ten largest clones hold approximately 6%. Germline V CDR1 and CDR2: SGHTS, YDEGEE. V was pared by 0 bases and J by 6 bases, with 12 bases of the junction left unmatched. The CDR3 runs 18 residues. The rearrangement joins TRBV5-8 to TRBJ1-1; 12 nucleotides line up with TRBD1. Sequenced: peripheral blood. This receptor was identified in a man older than 75 with acute or convalescent COVID-19. The CDR3 loop reads CASSLANRDRGRGAEAFF. The CDR3 DNA sequence: TGTGCCAGCAGCTTGGCCAACCGGGACAGGGGGCGGGGGGCTGAAGCTTTCTTT.